This T cell receptor beta chain was obtained from a study of OX40 agonist ivuxolimab in advanced cancers. Study-level background: Patients assigned to dose escalation were diagnosed with hepatocellular carcinoma, melanoma, renal cell or head and neck cancer.

Patients were ruled out by autoimmune disease history or systemic immunosuppression. Study-level points and caveats: Researchers did not determine the expanded peripheral T cells' antigen specificity. In a subset of nonresponders, normalized T-cell clonal expansion was also low.

The CDR3 covers 15 residues. As for this clone: Antigen specificity is unknown.

Clones were sequenced by immunoSEQ multiplex PCR, and TCRdb holds only the in-frame ones, with some missing. The table lists some 80,000 clones, around 86% of them singletons. Sequencing used CD4+ or CD8+ T cells sorted from blood, obtained in a trial of the OX40 agonist ivuxolimab. The origin of this receptor is an adult with an advanced solid tumor such as melanoma, head and neck, liver or kidney cancer. The chain combines TRBV21-1 with TRBJ1-2; the D call in the table, TRBD1, was not verified against the DNA. TRBV21-1 constitutes a pseudogene. CDR3 sequence reads: CASSNPGHSNYGYTF. The CDR3 DNA follows: TGTGCCAGCAGCAACCCGGGACATTCTAACTATGGCTACACCTTC.